One and the same sample provided the 7 T cell receptor beta chains below, sequenced in a study of blood T cell repertoires in COVID-19. Here immunoSEQ multiplex PCR was the method, and the copy in TCRdb shows in-frame clones only, minus some. The sample includes 150,000 to 200,000 clones, roughly 85% seen only once; the top ten take roughly 8.9%. The specimen sequenced was PBMCs or T cells enriched from blood (not recorded which). These receptors were collected from a young woman who had recovered from COVID-19.

J is TRBJ2-5 and V is TRBV5-1; 9 bases map to TRBD1. The CDR3 runs to 14 residues. The ends lost 3 bases at V and 13 bases at J; junction bases unmatched: 13. The germline V gene encodes CDR1 SGHRS and CDR2 YFSETQ. The CDR3 here is CASSSPGQGDRGYF. The DNA for the CDR3 is TGCGCCAGCAGCTCCCCGGGACAGGGAGATAGAGGGTACTTC. Full variable domain (remainder filled in from reference TRBV5-1 and TRBJ2-5): KAGVTQTPRYLIKTRGQQVTLSCSPISGHRSVSWYQQTPGQGLQFLFEYFSETQRNKGNFPGRFSGRQFSNSRSEMNVSTLELGDSALYLCASSSPGQGDRGYFGPGTRLLVL.

The rearrangement uses TRBV6-5 and TRBJ2-3; D call uncertain. Germline lookup yields CDR1 MNHEY and CDR2 SVGAGI. This CDR3 is 12 amino acids long. Trimming pared 0 bases from V and 5 bases from J, leaving 3 bases between. The CDR3 nucleotides are TGTGCCAGCAGTTACTCCGGAGATACGCAGTATTTT. It translates to CASSYSGDTQYF.

The chain employs TRBV5-4 and TRBJ2-1; TRBD2 aligns across 7 bases. CDR3 length: 15 amino acids. Germline V gene sequence: CDR1 SGHNT, CDR2 YYREEE (reference sequence). Unmatched junction bases numbered 4, after V lost 0 bases and J lost 4 bases. The CDR3 protein is CASSLGAGVYNEQFF. In DNA, the CDR3 is TGTGCCAGCAGCTTGGGGGCGGGAGTTTACAATGAGCAGTTCTTC.

V is TRBV9 and J is TRBJ1-2, with D possibly being TRBD1 (6 bases). This CDR3 spans 15 amino acids. The V gene's germline CDR1 is SGDLS and CDR2 YYNGEE. V shed 4 bases and J shed 6 bases, with 19 bases lying between them. This chain's CDR3 is CASSLSQGGVDGYTF. The CDR3 region has the DNA TGTGCCAGCAGCCTTTCCCAAGGGGGGGTAGATGGCTACACCTTC.

The chain couples TRBV19 to TRBJ1-1; 8 nucleotides match TRBD1. V shed 5 bases and J 1 base; nucleotides not matched to a gene: 3. Germline V gene lookup returns CDR1 LNHDA and CDR2 SQIVND (reference sequence). The CDR3 runs 14 residues. The CDR3 DNA reads TGTGCCAGTAGTTGGGGACAGGAGAACACTGAAGCTTTCTTT. As protein: CASSWGQENTEAFF.

The chain has TRBV4-3 and TRBJ2-5; D call uncertain. Trimming pared 0 bases from V and 1 base from J, leaving 15 bases between. The CDR3 loop spans 17 amino acids. Germline V gene lookup returns CDR1 LGHNA and CDR2 YSLEER. The CDR3 DNA reads TGCGCCAGCAGCCAAGAGTATAGGAGCCAGCTCCAAGAGACCCAGTACTTC. As protein: CASSQEYRSQLQETQYF.

This chain links TRBV19 with TRBJ1-2; no reliable D call. Trimming shortened V by 2 bases and J by 8 bases, and 18 bases separated the two germline ends. The CDR3 has 15 amino acids. CDR1 and CDR2 from the germline V gene are LNHDA and SQIVND (reference sequence). The CDR3 sequence: CASSILQPSRGGYTF. The CDR3 coding sequence is TGTGCCAGTAGTATACTACAGCCCTCCCGCGGGGGCTACACCTTC.